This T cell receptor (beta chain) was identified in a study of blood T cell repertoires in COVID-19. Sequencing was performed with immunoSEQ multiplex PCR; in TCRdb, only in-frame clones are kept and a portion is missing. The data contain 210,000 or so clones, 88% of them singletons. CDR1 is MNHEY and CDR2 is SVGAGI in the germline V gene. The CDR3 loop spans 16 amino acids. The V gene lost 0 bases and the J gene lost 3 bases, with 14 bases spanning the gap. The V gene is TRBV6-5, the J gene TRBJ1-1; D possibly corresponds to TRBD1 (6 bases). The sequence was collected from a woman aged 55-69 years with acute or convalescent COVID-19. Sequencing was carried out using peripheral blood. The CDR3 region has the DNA TGTGCCAGCAGTTACTCGTTCAGGGAGGGGGACACTGAAGCTTTCTTT. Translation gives CASSYSFREGDTEAFF.